This TCR beta chain was recorded in a study of control samples from healthy donors and cancer patients. Sequencing used immunoSEQ multiplex PCR; TCRdb keeps in-frame clones, though not all of them. The table lists fewer than 200,000 clones, roughly 92% of them singletons. The sequence came from a man between 25 and 39 years old in good health. Input material: blood.

CDR3: CAISEAGGEAVGNQPQHF. The CDR3 DNA sequence: TGTGCCATCAGTGAGGCGGGGGGGGAGGCGGTGGGCAATCAGCCCCAGCATTTT. This chain joins TRBV10-3 and TRBJ1-5; possibly TRBD1 for D (5 bases). The germline V gene encodes CDR1 ENHRY and CDR2 SYGVKD. V was shortened by 2 bases and J by 2 bases, with 19 bases between the two germline ends. The length of the CDR3 is 18 residues.